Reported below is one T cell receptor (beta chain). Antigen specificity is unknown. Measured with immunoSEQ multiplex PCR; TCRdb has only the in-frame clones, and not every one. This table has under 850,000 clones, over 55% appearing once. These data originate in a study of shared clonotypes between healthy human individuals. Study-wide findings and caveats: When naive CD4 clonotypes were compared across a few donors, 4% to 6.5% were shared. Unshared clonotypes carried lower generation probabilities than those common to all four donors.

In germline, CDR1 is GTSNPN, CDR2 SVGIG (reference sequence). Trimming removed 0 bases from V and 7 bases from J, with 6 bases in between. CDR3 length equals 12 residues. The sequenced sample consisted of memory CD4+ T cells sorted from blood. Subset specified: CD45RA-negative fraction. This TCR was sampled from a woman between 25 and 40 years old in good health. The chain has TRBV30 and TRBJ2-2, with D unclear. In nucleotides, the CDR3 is TGTGCCTGGAGTGTGGTAATCGGGGAGCTGTTTTTT. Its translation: CAWSVVIGELFF.